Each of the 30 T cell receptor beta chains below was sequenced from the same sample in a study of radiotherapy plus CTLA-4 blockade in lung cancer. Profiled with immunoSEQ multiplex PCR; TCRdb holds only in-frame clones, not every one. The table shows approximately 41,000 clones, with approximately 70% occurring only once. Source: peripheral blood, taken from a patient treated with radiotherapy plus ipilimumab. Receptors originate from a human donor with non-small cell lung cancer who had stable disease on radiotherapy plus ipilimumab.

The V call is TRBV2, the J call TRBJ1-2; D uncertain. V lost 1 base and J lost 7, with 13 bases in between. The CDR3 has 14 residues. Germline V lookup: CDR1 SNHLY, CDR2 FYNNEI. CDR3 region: CASSEEVSGGGYTF. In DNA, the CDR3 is TGTGCCAGCAGTGAAGAGGTTAGCGGAGGTGGCTACACCTTC.

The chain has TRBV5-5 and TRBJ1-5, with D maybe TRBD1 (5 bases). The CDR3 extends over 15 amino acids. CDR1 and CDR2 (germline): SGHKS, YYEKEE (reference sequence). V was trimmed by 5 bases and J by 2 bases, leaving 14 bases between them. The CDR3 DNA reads TGTGCCAGCAGTTCCGCGGGGGTGGGCAATCAGCCCCAGCATTTT. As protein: CASSSAGVGNQPQHF.

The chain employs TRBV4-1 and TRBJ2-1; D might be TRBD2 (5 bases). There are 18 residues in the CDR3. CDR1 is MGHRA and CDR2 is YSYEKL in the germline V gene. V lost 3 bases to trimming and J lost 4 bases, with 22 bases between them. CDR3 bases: TGCGCCAGCAGCCAGCCGCGAGGGCACAGCGCCCTTTACAATGAGCAGTTCTTC. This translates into CASSQPRGHSALYNEQFF.

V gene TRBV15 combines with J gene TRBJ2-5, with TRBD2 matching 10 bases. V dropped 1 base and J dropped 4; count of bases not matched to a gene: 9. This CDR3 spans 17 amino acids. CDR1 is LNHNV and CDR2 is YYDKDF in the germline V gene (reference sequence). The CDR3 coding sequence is TGTGCCACCAGCAGAGGTCTAGCGGGGGATGTTTCAGAGACCCAGTACTTC. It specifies CATSRGLAGDVSETQYF.

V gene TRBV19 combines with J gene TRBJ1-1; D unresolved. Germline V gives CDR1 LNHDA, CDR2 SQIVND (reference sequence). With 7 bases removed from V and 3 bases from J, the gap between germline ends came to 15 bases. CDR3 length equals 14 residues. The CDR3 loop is CASNRPRGDTEAFF. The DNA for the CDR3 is TGTGCCAGTAACCGACCCCGGGGTGACACTGAAGCTTTCTTT.

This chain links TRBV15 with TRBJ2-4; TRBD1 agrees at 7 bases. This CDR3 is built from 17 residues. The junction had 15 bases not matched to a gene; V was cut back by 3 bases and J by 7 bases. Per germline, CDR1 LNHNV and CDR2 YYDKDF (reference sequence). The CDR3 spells CATSRGFGTEGGNIQYF. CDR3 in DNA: TGTGCCACCAGCAGGGGGTTTGGGACAGAAGGTGGGAACATTCAGTACTTC.

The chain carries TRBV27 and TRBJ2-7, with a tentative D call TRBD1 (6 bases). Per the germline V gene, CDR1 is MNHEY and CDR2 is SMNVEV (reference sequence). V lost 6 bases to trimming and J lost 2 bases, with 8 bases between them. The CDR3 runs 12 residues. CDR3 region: CASSRGTYEQYF. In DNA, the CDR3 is TGTGCCAGCAGCAGGGGTACCTACGAGCAGTACTTC.

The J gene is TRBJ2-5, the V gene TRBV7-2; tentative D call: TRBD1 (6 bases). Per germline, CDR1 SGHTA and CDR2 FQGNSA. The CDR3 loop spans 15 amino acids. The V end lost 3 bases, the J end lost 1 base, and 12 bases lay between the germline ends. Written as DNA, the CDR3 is TGTGCCAGCAGCTTCCCGCCGACAGGCCAAGAGACCCAGTACTTC. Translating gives CASSFPPTGQETQYF.

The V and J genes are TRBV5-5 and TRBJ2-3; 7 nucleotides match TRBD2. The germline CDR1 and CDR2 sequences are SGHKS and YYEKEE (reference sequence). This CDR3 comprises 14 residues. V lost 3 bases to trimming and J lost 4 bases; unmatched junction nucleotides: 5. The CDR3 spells CASSYATSADTQYF. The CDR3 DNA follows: TGTGCCAGCAGCTACGCCACTAGCGCAGATACGCAGTATTTT.

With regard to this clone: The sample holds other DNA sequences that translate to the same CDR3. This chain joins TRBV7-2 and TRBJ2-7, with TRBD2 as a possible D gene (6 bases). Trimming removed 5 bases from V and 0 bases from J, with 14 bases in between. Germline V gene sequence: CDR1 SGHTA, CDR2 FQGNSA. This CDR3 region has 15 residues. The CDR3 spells CASSPGGVSSYEQYF. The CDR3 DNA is TGTGCCAGCAGCCCCGGGGGAGTAAGCTCCTACGAGCAGTACTTC.

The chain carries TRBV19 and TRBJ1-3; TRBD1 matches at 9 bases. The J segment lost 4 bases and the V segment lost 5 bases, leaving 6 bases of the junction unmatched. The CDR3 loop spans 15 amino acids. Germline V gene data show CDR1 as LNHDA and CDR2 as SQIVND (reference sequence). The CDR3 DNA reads TGTGCCAGTAGTCTCACAGGGGGCAACGGAAACACCATATATTTT. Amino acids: CASSLTGGNGNTIYF.

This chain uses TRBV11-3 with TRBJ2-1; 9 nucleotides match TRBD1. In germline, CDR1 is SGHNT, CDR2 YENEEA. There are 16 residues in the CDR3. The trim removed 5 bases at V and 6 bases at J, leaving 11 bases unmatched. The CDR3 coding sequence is TGTGCCAGCAGCCTTTACTCCGGGACAGGGTTCAATGAGCAGTTCTTC. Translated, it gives CASSLYSGTGFNEQFF.

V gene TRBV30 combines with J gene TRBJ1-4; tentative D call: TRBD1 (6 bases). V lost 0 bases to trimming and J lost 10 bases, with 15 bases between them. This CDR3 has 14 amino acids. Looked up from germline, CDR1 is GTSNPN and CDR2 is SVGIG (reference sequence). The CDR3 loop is CAWSVRGGPGKLFF. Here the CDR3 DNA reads TGTGCCTGGAGTGTACGGGGGGGGCCGGGAAAACTGTTTTTT.

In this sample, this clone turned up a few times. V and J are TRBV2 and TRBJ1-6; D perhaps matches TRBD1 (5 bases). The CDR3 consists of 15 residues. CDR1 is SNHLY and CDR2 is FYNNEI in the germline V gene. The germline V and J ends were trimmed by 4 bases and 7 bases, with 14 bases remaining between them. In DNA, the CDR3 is TGTGCCAGCAGTGTTTCACAGGACAAAAATTCACCCCTCCACTTT. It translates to CASSVSQDKNSPLHF.

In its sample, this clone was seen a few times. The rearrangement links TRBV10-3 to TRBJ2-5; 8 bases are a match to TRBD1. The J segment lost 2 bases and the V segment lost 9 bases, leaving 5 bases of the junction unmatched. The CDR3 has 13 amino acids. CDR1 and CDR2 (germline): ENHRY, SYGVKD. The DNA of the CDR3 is TGTGCCATAGGGACAGGTCTACAAGAGACCCAGTACTTC. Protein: CAIGTGLQETQYF.

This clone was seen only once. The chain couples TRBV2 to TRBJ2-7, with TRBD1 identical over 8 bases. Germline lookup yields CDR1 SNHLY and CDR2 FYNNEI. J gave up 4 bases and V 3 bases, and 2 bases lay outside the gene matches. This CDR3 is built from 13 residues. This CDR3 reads CASSDRGLYEQYF. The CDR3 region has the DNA TGTGCCAGCAGTGACAGGGGGCTTTACGAGCAGTACTTC.

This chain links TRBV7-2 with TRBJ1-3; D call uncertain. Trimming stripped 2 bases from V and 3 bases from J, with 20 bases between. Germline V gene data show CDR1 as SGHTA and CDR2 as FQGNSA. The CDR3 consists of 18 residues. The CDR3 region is CASSLNWASSLIGNTIYF. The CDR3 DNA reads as TGTGCCAGCAGCTTAAACTGGGCCTCTTCGCTTATTGGAAACACCATATATTTT.

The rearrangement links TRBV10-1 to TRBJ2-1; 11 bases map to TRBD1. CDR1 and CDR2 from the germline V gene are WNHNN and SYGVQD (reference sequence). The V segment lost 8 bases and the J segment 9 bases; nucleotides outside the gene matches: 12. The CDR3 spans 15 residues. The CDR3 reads CASRKSLGQGGEQFF. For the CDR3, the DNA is TGCGCCAGCCGAAAGAGCCTGGGACAGGGGGGTGAGCAGTTCTTC.

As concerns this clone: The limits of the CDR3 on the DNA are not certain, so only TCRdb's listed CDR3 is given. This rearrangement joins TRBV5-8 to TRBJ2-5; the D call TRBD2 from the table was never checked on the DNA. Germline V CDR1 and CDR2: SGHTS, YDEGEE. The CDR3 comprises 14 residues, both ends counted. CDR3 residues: CASSFGPGGETQYF.

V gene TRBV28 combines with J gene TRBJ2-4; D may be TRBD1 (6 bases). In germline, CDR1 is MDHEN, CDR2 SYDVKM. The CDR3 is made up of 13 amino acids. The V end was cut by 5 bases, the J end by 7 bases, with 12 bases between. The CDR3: CASSQPDRNIQYF. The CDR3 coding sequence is TGTGCCAGCAGTCAACCCGACAGGAACATTCAGTACTTC. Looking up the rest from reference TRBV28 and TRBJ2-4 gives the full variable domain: DVKVTQSSRYLVKRTGEKVFLECVQDMDHENMFWYRQDPGLGLRLIYFSYDVKMKEKGDIPEGYSVSREKKERFSLILESASTNQTSMYLCASSQPDRNIQYFGAGTRLSVL.

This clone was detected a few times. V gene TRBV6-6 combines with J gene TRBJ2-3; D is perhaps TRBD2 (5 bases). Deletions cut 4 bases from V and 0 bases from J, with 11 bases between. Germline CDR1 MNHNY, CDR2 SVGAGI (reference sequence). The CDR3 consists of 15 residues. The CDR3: CASSLAGPSTDTQYF. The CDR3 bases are TGTGCCAGCAGTTTGGCGGGCCCTAGCACAGATACGCAGTATTTT.

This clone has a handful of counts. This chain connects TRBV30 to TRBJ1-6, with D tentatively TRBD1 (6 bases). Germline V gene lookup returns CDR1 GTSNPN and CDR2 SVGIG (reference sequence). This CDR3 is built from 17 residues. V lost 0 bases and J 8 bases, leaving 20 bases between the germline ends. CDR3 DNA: TGTGCCTGGAGTGTACCGTGGGAGGACAGCGGGGATTCACCCCTCCACTTT. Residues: CAWSVPWEDSGDSPLHF.

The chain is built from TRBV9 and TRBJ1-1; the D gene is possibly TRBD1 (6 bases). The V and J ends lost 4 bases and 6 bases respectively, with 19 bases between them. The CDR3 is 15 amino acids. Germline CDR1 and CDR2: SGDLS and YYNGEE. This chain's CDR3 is CASSQGQLRGSEAFF. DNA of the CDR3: TGTGCCAGCAGCCAGGGACAATTGAGAGGGTCTGAAGCTTTCTTT. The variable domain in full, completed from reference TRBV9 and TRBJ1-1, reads DSGVTQTPKHLITATGQRVTLRCSPRSGDLSVYWYQQSLDQGLQFLIQYYNGEERAKGNILERFSAQQFPDLHSELNLSSLELGDSALYFCASSQGQLRGSEAFFGQGTRLTVV.

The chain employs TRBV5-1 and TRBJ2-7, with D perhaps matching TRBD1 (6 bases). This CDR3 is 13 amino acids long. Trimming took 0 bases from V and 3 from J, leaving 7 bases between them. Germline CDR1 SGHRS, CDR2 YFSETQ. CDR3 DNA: TGCGCCAGCAGCTTGGCACAGGGCTACGAGCAGTACTTC. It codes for CASSLAQGYEQYF.

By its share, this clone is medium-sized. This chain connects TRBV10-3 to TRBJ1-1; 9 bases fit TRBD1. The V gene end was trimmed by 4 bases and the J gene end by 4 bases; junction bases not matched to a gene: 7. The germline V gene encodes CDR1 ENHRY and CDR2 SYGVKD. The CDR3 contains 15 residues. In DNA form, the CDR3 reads TGTGCCATCAGTGGGGAGGACAGGGGTGGCACTGAAGCTTTCTTT. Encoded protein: CAISGEDRGGTEAFF.

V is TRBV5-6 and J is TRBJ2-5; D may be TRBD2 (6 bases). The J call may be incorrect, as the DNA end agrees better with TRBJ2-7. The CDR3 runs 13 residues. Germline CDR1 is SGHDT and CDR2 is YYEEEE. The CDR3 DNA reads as TGTGCCAGCAGCCCCGTTGCGGGGTTCGAGCAGTACTTC. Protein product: CASSPVAGFEQYF.

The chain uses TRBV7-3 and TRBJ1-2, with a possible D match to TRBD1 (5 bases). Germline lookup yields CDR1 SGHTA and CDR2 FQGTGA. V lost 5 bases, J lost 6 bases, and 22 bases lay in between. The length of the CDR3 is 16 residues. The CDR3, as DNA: TGTGCCAGCAGCCTGACAGCCTCTCTAAAGGCCAATGGCTACACCTTC. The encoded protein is CASSLTASLKANGYTF.

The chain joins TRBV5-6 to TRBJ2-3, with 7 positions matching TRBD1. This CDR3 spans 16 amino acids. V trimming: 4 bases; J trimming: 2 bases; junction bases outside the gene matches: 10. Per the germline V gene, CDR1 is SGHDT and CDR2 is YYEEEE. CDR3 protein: CASSLETGLVTDTQYF. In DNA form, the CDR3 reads TGTGCCAGCAGCCTGGAGACAGGGCTCGTCACAGATACGCAGTATTTT.

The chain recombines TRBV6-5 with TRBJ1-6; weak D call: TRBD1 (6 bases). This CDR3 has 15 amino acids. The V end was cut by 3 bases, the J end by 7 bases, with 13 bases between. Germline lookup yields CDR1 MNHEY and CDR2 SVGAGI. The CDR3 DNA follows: TGTGCCAGCAGTTATCAACAGGGTCGGAATTCACCCCTCCACTTT. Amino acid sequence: CASSYQQGRNSPLHF.

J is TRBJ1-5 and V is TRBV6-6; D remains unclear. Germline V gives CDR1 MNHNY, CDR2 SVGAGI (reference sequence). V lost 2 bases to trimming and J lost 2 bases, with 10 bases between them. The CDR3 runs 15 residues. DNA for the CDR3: TGTGCCAGCAGTTACGCCGGGATTGGCAATCAGCCCCAGCATTTT. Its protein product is CASSYAGIGNQPQHF.